The 29 T cell receptor beta chains reported below all come from one sample, sequenced in a study of blood T cell repertoires in COVID-19. The method was immunoSEQ multiplex PCR; TCRdb's version includes in-frame clones alone and lacks a portion of them. The table lists some 74,000 clones, roughly 84% of them singletons. Sequenced input: peripheral blood. These receptors all come from a man older than 75 with acute or convalescent COVID-19.

V usage is TRBV29-1 and J usage is TRBJ2-5; 8 bases are a match to TRBD1. Germline CDR1 is SQVTM and CDR2 is ANQGSEA. This CDR3 contains 13 residues. V was clipped by 4 bases and J by 1 base; unmatched bases: 2. For the CDR3, the DNA is TGCAGCGTTGCGACAGGGGCCCAAGAGACCCAGTACTTC. Amino acid sequence: CSVATGAQETQYF.

The chain employs TRBV15 and TRBJ1-1, with D hard to call. In germline, CDR1 is LNHNV, CDR2 YYDKDF (reference sequence). V was trimmed by 0 bases and J by 8 bases, leaving 10 bases between them. The CDR3 runs 13 residues. The CDR3, as DNA: TGTGCCACCAGCAGAGATTTCGGCAGGGAAGCTTTCTTT. Its protein is CATSRDFGREAFF.

This chain connects TRBV5-4 to TRBJ2-4; 7 nucleotides agree with TRBD2. The germline gives CDR1 SGHNT, CDR2 YYREEE (reference sequence). The CDR3 totals 13 residues. J was trimmed by 10 bases and V by 0 bases; bases with no gene match: 4. Here the CDR3 DNA reads TGTGCCAGCAGCTTGGCTTGGGGAGGGATTCAGTACTTC. Residues: CASSLAWGGIQYF.

This clone was seen more than once but under ten times. The V gene is TRBV19, the J gene TRBJ2-7; D may be TRBD2 (6 bases). This CDR3 is 14 amino acids long. Trimming stripped 4 bases from V and 3 bases from J, with 13 bases between. The germline V gene encodes CDR1 LNHDA and CDR2 SQIVND (reference sequence). In nucleotides, the CDR3 is TGTGCCAGTAGTAGGAGCAGCGGGTACTACGAGCAGTACTTC. Translation: CASSRSSGYYEQYF.

The chain carries TRBV7-3 and TRBJ1-6, with TRBD1 as a possible D gene (5 bases). Per the germline V gene, CDR1 is SGHTA and CDR2 is FQGTGA. The V and J ends lost 0 bases and 6 bases respectively, with 9 bases between them. CDR3 length: 15 amino acids. CDR3 coding DNA: TGTGCCAGCAGCTTAACGCAGGGTTCTAATTCACCCCTCCACTTT. Protein sequence: CASSLTQGSNSPLHF. Full variable domain (outside the CDR3, taken from reference TRBV7-3 and TRBJ1-6): GAGVSQTPSNKVTEKGKYVELRCDPISGHTALYWYRQSLGQGPEFLIYFQGTGAADDSGLPNDRFFAVRPEGSVSTLKIQRTERGDSAVYLCASSLTQGSNSPLHFGNGTRLTVT.

The rearrangement joins TRBV6-2 or TRBV6-3 to TRBJ2-2; TRBD1 might be the D (5 bases). The CDR3 length is 15 residues. Germline V lookup: CDR1 MNHEY, CDR2 SVGEGT. V lost 5 bases to trimming and J lost 5 bases, with 15 bases between them. CDR3 sequence (DNA): TGTGCCAGCAGTGCACGTAGGGGCCGGACCGGGGAGCTGTTTTTT. Its protein product is CASSARRGRTGELFF.

The chain recombines TRBV7-2 with TRBJ1-2; 7 bases match TRBD1. The germline V gene has CDR1 SGHTA and CDR2 FQGNSA. The ends lost 5 bases at V and 0 bases at J; junction bases unmatched: 12. CDR3 size: 17 residues. The CDR3 DNA follows: TGTGCCAGCAGCCCAGGCGTTCCGGGACAGACTAACTATGGCTACACCTTC. Its translation: CASSPGVPGQTNYGYTF.

This clone was detected many times. The rearrangement links TRBV3-1 (or the pseudogene TRBV3-2) to TRBJ2-1; a weak D match, TRBD1 (5 bases). The CDR3 loop spans 14 amino acids. V was trimmed by 5 bases and J by 7 bases, leaving 15 bases between them. CDR1 LGHDT and CDR2 YNNKEL come from the germline V gene (reference sequence). CDR3 nucleotide sequence: TGTGCCAGCAGCTTCCGATCTCAGGGTAATGAGCAGTTCTTC. Translating gives CASSFRSQGNEQFF.

This sequence joins TRBV6-5 and TRBJ1-1, with TRBD1 matching 7 bases. The V and J ends lost 5 bases and 7 bases, in that order; junction bases with no gene match: 13. CDR1 and CDR2 (germline): MNHEY, SVGAGI. The CDR3 loop spans 15 amino acids. CDR3: CASSPPQGGANEAFF. DNA of the CDR3: TGTGCCAGCAGTCCCCCACAAGGGGGCGCGAATGAAGCTTTCTTT.

The V call is TRBV5-1, the J call TRBJ2-5; 7 positions match TRBD2. The germline gives CDR1 SGHRS, CDR2 YFSETQ. With V trimmed by 3 bases and J by 4 bases, 6 bases remained unmatched. This CDR3 spans 14 amino acids. The CDR3 sequence: CASSSEGRGETQYF. The CDR3 DNA is TGCGCCAGCAGCTCTGAGGGGAGGGGAGAGACCCAGTACTTC.

CDR3 DNA sequence: TGTGCCAGCAGCCTTAACCGACAGGGAACTTTCTTT. Protein: CASSLNRQGTFF. The chain is built from TRBV4-2 and TRBJ1-1; TRBD1 matches at 7 bases. The CDR3 is 12 amino acids. Losses at the gene ends were 4 bases for V and 12 bases for J; bases not matched to a gene: 8. CDR1 LGHNA and CDR2 YNFKEQ come from the germline V gene.

V and J are TRBV18 and TRBJ2-3; D possibly corresponds to TRBD2 (6 bases). The CDR3 length is 17 residues. Trimming removed 0 bases from V and 0 bases from J, with 13 bases in between. Germline V CDR1 and CDR2: KGHSH, LQKENI. The CDR3 sequence: CASSPPGGRTSTDTQYF. Here the CDR3 DNA reads TGTGCCAGCTCACCACCTGGGGGGAGGACTAGCACAGATACGCAGTATTTT.

This chain links TRBV7-3 with TRBJ2-6, with a possible D match to TRBD1 (6 bases). Trimming took 1 base from V and 4 from J, leaving 11 bases between them. CDR3 length equals 16 residues. Germline CDR1 is SGHTA and CDR2 is FQGTGA. CDR3 DNA sequence: TGTGCCAGCAGCTTAAGCCCAGGGGTAGGGGCCAACGTCCTGACTTTC. Its translation: CASSLSPGVGANVLTF.

The DNA for the CDR3 is TGTGCCAGCTCACCCCGGACTTCGAACACCGGGGAGCTGTTTTTT. Amino acids: CASSPRTSNTGELFF. The V call is TRBV18, the J call TRBJ2-2, with a weak D call TRBD2 (5 bases). CDR1 and CDR2 from the germline V gene are KGHSH and LQKENI. The ends were cut back, 3 bases at V and 0 bases at J, with 8 bases in the middle. The CDR3 totals 15 residues.

The chain combines TRBV18 with TRBJ2-2, with 8 bases aligning to TRBD2. The CDR3 length is 18 residues. CDR1 KGHSH and CDR2 LQKENI come from the germline V gene. With V trimmed by 2 bases and J by 6 bases, 14 bases remained unmatched. Written as DNA, the CDR3 is TGTGCCAGCTCACCAATAACCTTAGCGGGAACGAAAGCCGGGGAGCTGTTTTTT. It is translated as CASSPITLAGTKAGELFF.

The gene calls are TRBV29-1 and TRBJ2-7, with D hard to call. There are 10 residues in the CDR3. With 4 bases removed from V and 3 bases from J, the gap between germline ends came to 4 bases. Germline values: CDR1 SQVTM, CDR2 ANQGSEA. CDR3 nucleotide sequence: TGCAGCGTTGTTCACTACGAGCAGTACTTC. Protein: CSVVHYEQYF.

The J gene is TRBJ2-7, the V gene TRBV28; the D gene is possibly TRBD2 (6 bases). V shed 5 bases and J shed 4 bases, with 9 bases lying between them. Germline CDR1 is MDHEN and CDR2 is SYDVKM. The CDR3 extends over 12 amino acids. The CDR3 DNA is TGTGCCAGCAGTCCGGACTATTACGAGCAGTACTTC. This codes for CASSPDYYEQYF.

The chain has TRBV28 and TRBJ1-2; a possible D gene is TRBD1 (6 bases). The CDR3 extends over 12 amino acids. CDR1 and CDR2 (germline): MDHEN, SYDVKM. Trimming pared 4 bases from V and 3 bases from J, leaving 6 bases between. CDR3 sequence reads: CASSWTDYGYTF. The CDR3 nucleotides are TGTGCCAGCAGTTGGACAGACTATGGCTACACCTTC.

J is TRBJ1-2 and V is TRBV3-1 (or the pseudogene TRBV3-2); D is undetermined. Germline V gene sequence: CDR1 LGHDT, CDR2 YNNKEL (reference sequence). V lost 0 bases, J lost 8 bases, and 19 bases lay in between. The CDR3 is made up of 16 amino acids. The CDR3 DNA is TGTGCCAGCAGCCAAGATTGTCGGGTTAAGTCTAAGGGCTACACCTTC. It specifies CASSQDCRVKSKGYTF.

J is TRBJ1-5 and V is TRBV4-1; 8 bases are a match to TRBD1. J gave up 9 bases and V 1 base, and 8 bases lay outside the gene matches. In germline, CDR1 is MGHRA, CDR2 YSYEKL. The CDR3 totals 15 residues. CDR3 sequence (DNA): TGCGCCAGCAGCCAAGGAACAGGGGGGGGAAGGCCCCAGCATTTT. This encodes CASSQGTGGGRPQHF.

The chain uses TRBV18 and TRBJ1-6; 7 positions match TRBD1. Germline CDR1 KGHSH, CDR2 LQKENI. With 4 bases clipped from V and 7 bases from J, the junction kept 4 bases outside the gene matches. The CDR3 has 14 amino acids. The CDR3 is CASSQDRANSPLHF. For the CDR3, the DNA is TGTGCCAGCTCACAAGACAGGGCCAATTCACCCCTCCACTTT.

The V call is TRBV7-2, the J call TRBJ2-5, with TRBD2 matching 12 bases. The CDR3 consists of 17 residues. J was trimmed by 3 bases and V by 5 bases; bases with no gene match: 10. Germline CDR1 SGHTA, CDR2 FQGNSA. CDR3 DNA sequence: TGTGCCAGCAGCCTGAATGGGGCTAGCGGGAGGGAAGAGACCCAGTACTTC. This codes for CASSLNGASGREETQYF. Full variable domain (remainder filled in from reference TRBV7-2 and TRBJ2-5): GAGVSQSPSNKVTEKGKDVELRCDPISGHTALYWYRQSLGQGLEFLIYFQGNSAPDKSGLPSDRFSAERTGGSVSTLTIQRTQQEDSAVYLCASSLNGASGREETQYFGPGTRLLVL.

This rearrangement joins TRBV7-2 to TRBJ1-3; possibly TRBD1 for D (5 bases). The CDR3 is 16 amino acids. Germline lookup yields CDR1 SGHTA and CDR2 FQGNSA. Trimming took off 1 base at V and 0 bases at J, with 10 bases between the two ends. CDR3 DNA: TGTGCCAGCAGCTTAGAAGGGGCAGGCTCTGGAAACACCATATATTTT. Its protein product is CASSLEGAGSGNTIYF.

This clone showed up just once. V gene TRBV5-5 combines with J gene TRBJ1-4; 8 positions match TRBD1. The CDR3 is 15 residues long. Germline CDR1 reads SGHKS; CDR2 reads YYEKEE (reference sequence). After removal of 4 bases from V and 6 bases from J, the junction contained 8 bases not matched to a gene. CDR3 nucleotides: TGTGCCAGCAGCAAGGGACAGGAGGTACATGAAAAACTGTTTTTT. Amino acids: CASSKGQEVHEKLFF.

The rearrangement uses TRBV7-3 and TRBJ1-3, with unresolved D. The CDR3 is 14 amino acids. V was cut by 5 bases and J by 3 bases, with 11 bases left in between. Germline V CDR1 and CDR2: SGHTA, FQGTGA. This chain's CDR3 is CASSENGDGNTIYF. The CDR3 bases are TGTGCCAGCAGCGAAAACGGGGATGGAAACACCATATATTTT.

This clone occurred a few times. V usage is TRBV7-9 and J usage is TRBJ1-2, with D perhaps TRBD1 (6 bases). CDR1 is SEHNR, CDR2 FQNEAQ, per germline (reference sequence). V was trimmed by 3 bases and J by 5 bases, leaving 13 bases between them. There are 14 residues in the CDR3. The CDR3 here is CASSFHRAGYGYTF. The CDR3 nucleotides are TGTGCCAGCAGCTTCCACAGGGCTGGATATGGCTACACCTTC.

The chain recombines TRBV18 with TRBJ2-7; TRBD1 matches at 7 bases. Trimming cost V 3 bases and J 4 bases; bases outside gene matches: 9. This CDR3 comprises 15 residues. Germline V lookup: CDR1 KGHSH, CDR2 LQKENI. CDR3 in amino acids: CASSPQDRNRYEQYF. The CDR3 coding sequence is TGTGCCAGCTCACCGCAGGACAGGAACAGATACGAGCAGTACTTC.

This chain joins TRBV12-3 or TRBV12-4 and TRBJ1-1, with a possible D match to TRBD1 (6 bases). Trimming stripped 6 bases from V and 4 bases from J, with 12 bases between. The CDR3 totals 13 residues. The CDR3 sequence: CASSWGRSTEAFF. In DNA form, the CDR3 reads TGTGCCAGCAGCTGGGGGCGCAGCACTGAAGCTTTCTTT.

This chain uses TRBV6-2 or TRBV6-3 with TRBJ2-3; the D gene is possibly TRBD2 (5 bases). Germline V CDR1 and CDR2: MNHEY, SVGEGT. The CDR3 runs to 16 residues. V was clipped by 7 bases and J by 3 bases, with 20 bases between them. The CDR3 loop is CASIPPSGSGTDTQYF. The CDR3 DNA reads as TGTGCCAGCATCCCTCCTTCTGGCAGCGGTACAGATACGCAGTATTTT.